These T cell receptor beta chains were read from a single sample in a study of blood T cells in healthy people across ages. From the 5' RACE reads, TCRdb called clonotypes with MiXCR, one entry per CDR3 protein. This table has over a million distinct CDR3 sequences, approximately 42% appearing once. Sample: blood. The source is a young woman in good health. CDR3s include the opening cysteine and the closing phenylalanine or tryptophan. The order of the fields is V gene, J gene, D gene, clone size, CDR3 protein, CDR3 DNA. D genes are given only for firm matches. Size is omitted from some rows. Given values are once, few, many or a class for expanded clones.

TRBV19	TRBJ2-3	.	.	CASSVGGTTDTQYF	TGTGCCAGTAGCGTTGGGGGCACGACAGATACGCAGTATTTT
TRBV29-1	TRBJ2-5	.	.	CSVNQGILGGEQYF	TGCAGCGTTAATCAGGGGATCCTCGGGGGTGAGCAGTACTTC
TRBV24-1	TRBJ2-1	.	.	CATSDPPRQFF	TGTGCCACCAGTGACCCTCCCAGGCAGTTCTTC
TRBV4-2	TRBJ2-1	TRBD2	once	CASSQGVGGDYNKQFF	TGTGCCAGCAGCCAAGGGGTCGGGGGGGACTACAATAAGCAGTTCTTC
TRBV27	TRBJ1-2	TRBD1	.	CASSLTGAGGYTF	TGTGCCAGCAGTCTGACAGGGGCTGGTGGCTACACCTTC
TRBV5-1	TRBJ1-1	.	.	CASSSWQNTEAFF	TGCGCCAGCAGCTCCTGGCAGAACACTGAAGCTTTCTTT
TRBV20-1	TRBJ2-7	.	.	CSARAPVLASYEQYF	TGCAGTGCTAGAGCACCGGTCCTGGCGAGCTACGAGCAGTACTTC
TRBV4-2	TRBJ2-6	TRBD1	.	CASSRAGQGESGANVPTF	TGTGCCAGCAGCCGTGCGGGACAGGGAGAATCTGGGGCCAACGTCCCGACTTTC
TRBV9	TRBJ2-1	.	.	CASSVTPAANNEQFF	TGTGCCAGCAGCGTAACCCCAGCGGCGAACAATGAGCAGTTCTTC
TRBV6-5	TRBJ2-2	.	.	CASRISRGSTGELFF	TGTGCCAGCAGAATCTCACGAGGAAGCACCGGGGAGCTGTTTTTT
TRBV20-1	TRBJ1-6	TRBD1	.	CSAGPGQGYSPLHF	TGCAGTGCCGGGCCGGGACAGGGATATTCACCCCTCCACTTT
TRBV3-1	TRBJ2-1	.	.	CASSQDNPSSYNEQFF	TGTGCCAGCAGCCAAGATAACCCGAGCTCCTACAATGAGCAGTTCTTC
TRBV7-8	TRBJ2-2	TRBD2	.	CASSLVLAGDLNTGELFF	TGTGCCAGCAGCTTAGTCCTAGCGGGGGACTTGAACACCGGGGAGCTGTTTTTT
TRBV6-2/TRBV6-3	TRBJ1-5	.	.	CASSRERDGNQPQHF	TGTGCCAGCAGTAGGGAAAGGGACGGCAATCAGCCCCAGCATTTT
TRBV10-2	TRBJ2-1	.	few	CASREASPLNEQFF	TGCGCCAGCAGGGAAGCTAGCCCCCTCAATGAGCAGTTCTTC
TRBV19	TRBJ2-5	.	.	CASSIDSGPRETQYF	TGTGCCAGTAGTATAGATTCCGGTCCACGAGAGACCCAGTACTTC
TRBV7-2	TRBJ2-1	TRBD2	.	CASRVSGGPLPYSYNEQFF	TGTGCCAGCAGGGTTAGCGGGGGCCCCCTCCCTTACTCCTACAATGAGCAGTTCTTC
TRBV16	TRBJ2-5	.	few	CASSQSLQETQYF	TGTGCCAGCAGCCAATCGCTCCAAGAGACCCAGTACTTC
TRBV3-1	TRBJ2-2	TRBD2	.	CASRPGLTNTGELFF	TGTGCCAGCAGACCGGGACTAACGAACACCGGGGAGCTGTTTTTT
TRBV11-3	TRBJ2-5	TRBD1	once	CASSSQLQGNEQYF	TGTGCCAGCAGCAGCCAATTACAGGGGAATGAGCAGTACTTC
TRBV21-1	TRBJ2-5	.	few	CASGLLGQGKETQYF	TGTGCCAGCGGACTCCTAGGACAGGGGAAAGAGACCCAGTACTTC
TRBV6-7	TRBJ2-7	.	.	CASPVKSSYNEQYF	TGTGCCAGCCCTGTTAAGAGCTCCTACAATGAGCAGTACTTC
TRBV7-9	TRBJ1-2	.	.	CASGGQPTNYGYTF	TGTGCCAGCGGAGGACAGCCGACTAACTATGGCTACACCTTC
TRBV12-3/TRBV12-4	TRBJ2-1	.	.	CASSPINAYQETQFF	TGTGCCAGCAGTCCCATAAACGCGTACCAAGAGACCCAGTTCTTC
TRBV29-1	TRBJ1-5	.	.	CSVGDSPSNQPQHF	TGCAGCGTTGGAGACTCACCTAGCAATCAGCCCCAGCATTTT
TRBV6-1	TRBJ2-7	TRBD1	few	CASSLSTGQGYEQYF	TGTGCCAGCAGTTTGAGTACCGGACAGGGCTACGAGCAGTACTTC
TRBV5-5	TRBJ2-5	.	many	CASSLTLQETQYF	TGTGCCAGCAGCCTAACCCTTCAAGAGACCCAGTACTTC
TRBV3-1	TRBJ1-6	.	.	CASSQDSGFRSSYNSPLHF	TGTGCCAGCAGCCAAGATAGTGGGTTCAGGAGCTCCTATAATTCACCCCTCCACTTT
TRBV4-1	TRBJ2-7	.	.	CASSQGPRGTYEQYF	TGCGCCAGCAGCCAAGGCCCGAGGGGTACCTACGAGCAGTACTTC
TRBV20-1	TRBJ2-1	.	.	CGARGDERIYNEQFF	TGCGGTGCTAGAGGAGACGAGCGCATATACAATGAGCAGTTCTTC
TRBV12-3/TRBV12-4	TRBJ1-2	TRBD1	few	CASSLSSRDRDASSLYGYTF	TGTGCCAGCAGTTTATCATCCCGGGACAGGGATGCCTCGTCCCTCTATGGCTACACCTTC
TRBV4-1	TRBJ1-2	.	.	CASSPRPANYGYTF	TGCGCCAGCAGCCCGAGGCCAGCTAACTATGGCTACACCTTC
TRBV7-9	TRBJ2-1	.	.	CASREGRERNEQFF	TGTGCCAGCAGGGAGGGCAGGGAAAGGAATGAGCAGTTCTTC
TRBV27	TRBJ2-3	.	few	CASSLYRSRRETQYF	TGTGCCAGCAGTTTATATAGGAGCCGAAGGGAGACGCAGTATTTT
TRBV27	TRBJ2-7	.	few	CASSRGQSLAYEQYF	TGTGCCAGCAGTCGCGGGCAGTCCCTGGCCTACGAGCAGTACTTC
TRBV27	TRBJ2-1	.	.	CASSSHRDLYNEQFF	TGTGCCAGCAGTTCGCACCGGGACCTCTACAATGAGCAGTTCTTC
TRBV3-1	TRBJ2-6	.	many	CASSLTGTGANVLTF	TGTGCCAGCAGCCTAACAGGGACTGGGGCCAACGTCCTGACTTTC
TRBV6-1	TRBJ1-2	TRBD1	.	CASRRGHEGASYGYTF	TGTGCCAGCAGAAGGGGGCACGAAGGGGCTAGCTATGGCTACACCTTC
TRBV7-9	TRBJ2-5	.	.	CASSLRAAETQYF	TGTGCCAGCAGCCTCCGGGCAGCAGAGACCCAGTACTTC
TRBV12-3/TRBV12-4	TRBJ2-4	.	.	CATKGGGAKNIQYF	TGTGCTACCAAGGGGGGAGGGGCCAAAAACATTCAGTACTTC
TRBV11-2	TRBJ2-7	.	.	CASSLAVAAVREQYF	TGTGCCAGCAGCTTAGCGGTTGCAGCGGTTCGCGAGCAGTACTTC
TRBV4-2	TRBJ1-5	.	.	CASSQEATYNQPQHF	TGTGCCAGCAGCCAAGAGGCGACGTACAATCAGCCCCAGCATTTT
TRBV10-3	TRBJ2-1	.	few	CAISESRDSNNEQFF	TGTGCCATCAGTGAAAGCCGGGACTCTAACAATGAGCAGTTCTTC